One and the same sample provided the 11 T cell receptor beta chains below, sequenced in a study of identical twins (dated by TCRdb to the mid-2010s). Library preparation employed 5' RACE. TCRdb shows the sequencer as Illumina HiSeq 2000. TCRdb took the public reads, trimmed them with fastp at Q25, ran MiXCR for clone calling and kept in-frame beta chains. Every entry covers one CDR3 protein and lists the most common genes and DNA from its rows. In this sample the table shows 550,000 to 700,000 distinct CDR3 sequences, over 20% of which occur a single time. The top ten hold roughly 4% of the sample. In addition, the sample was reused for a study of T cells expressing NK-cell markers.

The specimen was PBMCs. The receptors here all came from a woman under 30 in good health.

The CDR3 nucleotides read TGTGCCAGCAGTTATGGACTAGCGACCATCTACGAGCAGTACTTC. It yields the protein CASSYGLATIYEQYF. The V and J genes are TRBV2 and TRBJ2-7; 9 nucleotides line up with TRBD2. This CDR3 comprises 15 residues. V shed 5 bases and J 3 bases; nucleotides not matched to a gene: 8. Germline CDR1 reads SNHLY; CDR2 reads FYNNEI.

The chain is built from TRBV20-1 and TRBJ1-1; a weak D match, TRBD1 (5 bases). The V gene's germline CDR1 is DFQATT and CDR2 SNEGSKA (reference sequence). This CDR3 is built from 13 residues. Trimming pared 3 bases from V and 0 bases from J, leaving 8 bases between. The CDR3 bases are TGCAGTGCTAGCCGGGACCTGAACACTGAAGCTTTCTTT. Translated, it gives CSASRDLNTEAFF.

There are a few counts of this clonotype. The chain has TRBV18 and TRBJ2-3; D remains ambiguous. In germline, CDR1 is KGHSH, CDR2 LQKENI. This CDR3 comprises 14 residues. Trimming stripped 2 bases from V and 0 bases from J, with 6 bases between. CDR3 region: CASSPEASTDTQYF. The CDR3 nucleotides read TGTGCCAGCTCACCAGAGGCTAGCACAGATACGCAGTATTTT.

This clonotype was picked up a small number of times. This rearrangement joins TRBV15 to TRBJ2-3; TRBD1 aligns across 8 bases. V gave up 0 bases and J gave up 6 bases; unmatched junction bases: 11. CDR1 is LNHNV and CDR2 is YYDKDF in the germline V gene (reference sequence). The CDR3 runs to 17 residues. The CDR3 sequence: CATSRDLRTGKADTQYF. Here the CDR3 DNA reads TGTGCCACCAGCAGAGATTTGAGGACAGGGAAGGCTGATACGCAGTATTTT.

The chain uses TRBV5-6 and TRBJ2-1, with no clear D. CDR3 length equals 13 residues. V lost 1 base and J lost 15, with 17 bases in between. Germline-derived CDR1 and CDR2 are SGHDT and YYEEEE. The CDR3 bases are TGTGCCAGCAGCTTGCCCTCTTTCACAAGTTGGTTCTTC. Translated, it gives CASSLPSFTSWFF.

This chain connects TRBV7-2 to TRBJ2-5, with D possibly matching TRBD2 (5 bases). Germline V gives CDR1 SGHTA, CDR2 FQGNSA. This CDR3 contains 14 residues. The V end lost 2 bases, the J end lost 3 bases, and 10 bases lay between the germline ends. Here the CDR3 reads CASSLNRGEETQYF. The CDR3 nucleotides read TGTGCCAGCAGCTTAAACCGGGGAGAAGAGACCCAGTACTTC.

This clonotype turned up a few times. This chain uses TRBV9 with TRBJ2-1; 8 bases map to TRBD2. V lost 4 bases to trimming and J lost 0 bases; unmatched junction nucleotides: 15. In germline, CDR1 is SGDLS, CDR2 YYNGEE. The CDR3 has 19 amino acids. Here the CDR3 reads CASSSKSPERGSSYNEQFF. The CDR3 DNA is TGTGCCAGCAGCTCCAAGTCGCCCGAGCGGGGGAGCTCCTACAATGAGCAGTTCTTC.

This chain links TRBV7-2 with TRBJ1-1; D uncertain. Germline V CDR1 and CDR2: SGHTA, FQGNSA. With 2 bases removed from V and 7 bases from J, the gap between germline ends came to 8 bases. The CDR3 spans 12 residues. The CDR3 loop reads CASSLNVVEAFF. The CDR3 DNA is TGTGCCAGCAGCTTAAACGTCGTTGAAGCTTTCTTT.

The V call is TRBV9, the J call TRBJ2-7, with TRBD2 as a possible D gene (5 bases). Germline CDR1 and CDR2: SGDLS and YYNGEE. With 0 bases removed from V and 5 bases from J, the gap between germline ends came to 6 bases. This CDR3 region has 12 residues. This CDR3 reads CASSVDGNEQYF. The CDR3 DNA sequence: TGTGCCAGCAGCGTAGACGGGAACGAGCAGTACTTC.

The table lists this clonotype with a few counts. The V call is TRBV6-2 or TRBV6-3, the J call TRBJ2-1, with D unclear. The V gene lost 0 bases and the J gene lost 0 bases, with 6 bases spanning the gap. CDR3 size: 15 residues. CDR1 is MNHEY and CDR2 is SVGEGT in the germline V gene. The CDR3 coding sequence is TGTGCCAGCAGTTACTCCAAGGACTCCTACAATGAGCAGTTCTTC. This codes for CASSYSKDSYNEQFF.

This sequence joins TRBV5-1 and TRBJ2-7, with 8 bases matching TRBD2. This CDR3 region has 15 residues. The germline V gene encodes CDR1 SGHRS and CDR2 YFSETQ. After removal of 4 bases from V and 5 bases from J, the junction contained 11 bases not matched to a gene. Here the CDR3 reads CASSPQAGVGHEQYF. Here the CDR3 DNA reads TGCGCCAGCAGCCCTCAAGCGGGAGTTGGCCACGAGCAGTACTTC.